These T cell receptor beta chains were read from a single sample in a study of shared clonotypes between healthy human individuals. Clones were read by immunoSEQ multiplex PCR, and TCRdb kept only the in-frame ones, dropping some. The sample records roughly 2.2 million clones, roughly 90% being singletons. The sample taken for sequencing was naive CD4+ T cells from PBMCs. Source of these receptors: a man younger than 35 in good health. Some clones in this sample may be carry-over from other donors' samples. The CDR3 runs from the conserved cysteine through the conserved F or W. Fields, in order: clone size, J gene, V gene, D gene, CDR3 DNA, CDR3 protein. The D gene is left open where the match is weak. Clone size is not always given. Where it is, it says once, few, many or a class for expanded clones.

>-|TRBJ2-2|TRBV27|-
TGTGCCAGCAGGCAAGCCGGGAACACCGGGGAGCTGTTTTTT
CASRQAGNTGELFF
>once|TRBJ1-4|TRBV6-5|-
TGTGCCAGCAGTTACTCGCGGGGGAAGGATAATGAAAAACTGTTTTTT
CASSYSRGKDNEKLFF
>-|TRBJ1-4|TRBV9|-
TGTGCCAGCAGCGCCCGACCGAACGATGACGGGAGGGAAAAACTGTTTTTT
CASSARPNDDGREKLFF
>-|TRBJ1-3|TRBV18|-
TGTGCCAGCTCACCGGGTACAGTGGCTGGAAACACCATATATTTT
CASSPGTVAGNTIYF
>once|TRBJ2-1|TRBV9|-
TGTGCCAGCAGCTCTCTTGGTGTTGAGCAGTTCTTC
CASSSLGVEQFF
>-|TRBJ2-1|TRBV18|-
TGTGCCAGCTCACCGGTAGGCGGGACGACTAAGGAGCAGTTCTTC
CASSPVGGTTKEQFF
>-|TRBJ2-7|TRBV6-5|-
TGTGCCAGCAGCTCGGTGGGCGAGCAGTACTTC
CASSSVGEQYF
>-|TRBJ2-7|TRBV7-8|-
TGTGCCAGCAGCTTAGCGCCGGCCGGCTACTACGAGCAGTACTTC
CASSLAPAGYYEQYF
>-|TRBJ1-3|TRBV7-2|-
TGTGCCAGCAGCTTAGAGCAGGCAGGGAACGGAAACACCATATATTTT
CASSLEQAGNGNTIYF
>-|TRBJ2-1|TRBV7-3|-
TGTGCCAGCAGCTTAACGTACAGTTCCTACAATGAGCAGTTCTTC
CASSLTYSSYNEQFF
>-|TRBJ2-1|TRBV10-3|-
TGTGCCATCAGTGCGCGGACAGTAACCTACAATGAGCAGTTCTTC
CAISARTVTYNEQFF
>once|TRBJ2-1|TRBV7-2|TRBD2
TGTGCCAGCAGCTCCCAAGCGGGAGGGCCGGGGAATGAGCAGTTCTTC
CASSSQAGGPGNEQFF
>-|TRBJ2-3|TRBV20-1|-
TGCAGTGCGGCCTCCTCCGATACGCAGTATTTT
CSAASSDTQYF
>-|TRBJ1-1|TRBV2|-
TGTGCCAGCAGAGACTCCTATCCAAACACTGAAGCTTTCTTT
CASRDSYPNTEAFF
>few|TRBJ1-1|TRBV28|TRBD1
TGTGCCAGCAGCGACAGGGGGACGAGAGCTTTCTTT
CASSDRGTRAFF
>-|TRBJ1-2|TRBV6-1|-
TGTGCCAGCAGTGAACTAGGGGTCGGGGGCTACACCTTC
CASSELGVGGYTF
>-|TRBJ1-4|TRBV6-1|TRBD1
TGTGCCAGCAGCAGCACCGGGACAGGGCGTGAAAAACTGTTTTTT
CASSSTGTGREKLFF
>-|TRBJ2-3|TRBV2|-
TGTGCCAGCAACCGGGAGAAGGCGGATACGCAGTATTTT
CASNREKADTQYF
>-|TRBJ2-4|TRBV7-6|-
TGTGCCAGCAGCTTGGGCCCCCGGGGCCAGCTCGCCAAAAACATTCAGTACTTC
CASSLGPRGQLAKNIQYF
>-|TRBJ2-7|TRBV5-6|TRBD2
TGTGCCAGCAGCTTTACAACAGCGGGAGACGAGCAGTACTTC
CASSFTTAGDEQYF
>-|TRBJ2-7|TRBV6-6|-
TGTGCCAGCAGTTACTCCAGGGTTTCCGCCTACGAGCAGTACTTC
CASSYSRVSAYEQYF
>-|TRBJ2-7|TRBV5-1|-
TGCGCCAGCAGCCAGTTTAACGAGCAGTACTTC
CASSQFNEQYF
>-|TRBJ2-2|TRBV6-1|-
TGTGCCAGCAGGGAATATACCGGGGAGCTGTTTTTT
CASREYTGELFF
>-|TRBJ2-5|TRBV28|-
TGTGCCAGCGACAGCCATGAGACCCAGTACTTC
CASDSHETQYF
>few|TRBJ1-2|TRBV28|-
TGTGCCAGCAGTGCTCCGGGACGGTTCTATGGCTACACCTTC
CASSAPGRFYGYTF
>once|TRBJ2-7|TRBV7-2|TRBD2
TGTGCCAGCAGCTTACAGCGGGAGCCGTACGAGCAGTACTTC
CASSLQREPYEQYF
>few|TRBJ1-2|TRBV5-4|TRBD1
TGTGCCAGCAACTTGGGCGGCAGGGGGAACTATGGCTACACCTTC
CASNLGGRGNYGYTF
>-|TRBJ2-5|TRBV28|-
TGTGCCAGCAGTTTATATTTCCCCGGCGGGGAGACCCAGTACTTC
CASSLYFPGGETQYF
>-|TRBJ2-3|TRBV5-1|-
TGCGCCAGCAGCTTGGAAGGGAGGCGGGCAGATACGCAGTATTTT
CASSLEGRRADTQYF
>-|TRBJ1-4|TRBV5-6|-
TGTGCCAGCAGTCTATATCGATATTTGAGGGTAGGCAATGAAAAACTGTTTTTT
CASSLYRYLRVGNEKLFF
>-|TRBJ1-2|TRBV2|-
TGTGCCACCTCGAGAAGTAACTATGGCTACACCTTC
CATSRSNYGYTF
>-|TRBJ2-3|TRBV7-9|-
TGTGCCAGCAGCTTGTTGGGAGGATGGGGCACAGATACGCAGTATTTT
CASSLLGGWGTDTQYF
>-|TRBJ2-7|TRBV28|-
TGTGCCAGCAGTTTATTGACAGCTAGTATTCGGTACGAGCAGTACTTC
CASSLLTASIRYEQYF
>-|TRBJ1-1|TRBV7-3|TRBD1
TGTGCCAGCAGCTGGACCGGGACAGGGGCAGCTTTCTTT
CASSWTGTGAAFF
>-|TRBJ1-2|TRBV15|TRBD1
TGTGCCACCAGCACCGGACAGGGGAATGGCTACACCTTC
CATSTGQGNGYTF
>once|TRBJ2-3|TRBV5-1|-
TGCGCCAGCAGCTTGGGAGGTACCACGGGCACAGATACGCAGTATTTT
CASSLGGTTGTDTQYF
>-|TRBJ1-3|TRBV5-1|TRBD1
TGCGCCAGCTGCCTATACGGACAGGGCGGAAACACCATATATTTT
CASCLYGQGGNTIYF
>-|TRBJ1-4|TRBV9|-
TGTGCCAGCAGCGTAGTAGGGGGGGCGGACCAGGAACTGTTTTTT
CASSVVGGADQELFF
>once|TRBJ1-2|TRBV7-2|TRBD1
TGTGCCAGCAGCTTAAGTCAGGGGGCAATCTATGGCTACACCTTC
CASSLSQGAIYGYTF
>-|TRBJ2-5|TRBV21-1|-
TGTGCCAGCAGCAAGTGCTCGACTAGCGGGGAATCCCAAGAGACCCAGTACTTC
CASSKCSTSGESQETQYF
>-|TRBJ2-3|TRBV7-9|-
TGTGCCAGCAGCTTACAGGGGTCCCCCACAGATACGCAGTATTTT
CASSLQGSPTDTQYF
>-|TRBJ2-1|TRBV18|TRBD2
TGTGCCAGCTCACCAGCTAGCGGAGACAATGAGCAGTTCTTC
CASSPASGDNEQFF
>-|TRBJ2-5|TRBV9|-
TGTGCCAGCAGCGTAGTCGGCAGCCAAGAGACCCAGTACTTC
CASSVVGSQETQYF
>-|TRBJ1-5|TRBV19|-
TGTGCCAGTATACGAGGGAAGAATCAGCCCCAGCATTTT
CASIRGKNQPQHF
>-|TRBJ1-3|TRBV5-4|-
TGTGCCAGCAGCTCCCAGAACACCATATATTTT
CASSSQNTIYF
>once|TRBJ2-1|TRBV6-1|-
TGTGCCAGCAGTGAAGCGCTTCAGGGGCCGCGGCAGTTCTTC
CASSEALQGPRQFF
>-|TRBJ2-3|TRBV29-1|-
TGCAGCGTTGATATGGGGCTTAGCACAGATACGCAGTATTTT
CSVDMGLSTDTQYF
>-|TRBJ2-1|TRBV29-1|-
TGCAGCGTTGGGGTCGACTCCTACAATGAGCAGTTCTTC
CSVGVDSYNEQFF
>-|TRBJ2-2|TRBV11-2|-
TGTGCCAGCAGCCCCCTTTCGGGATGGGAGGACACCGGGGAGCTGTTTTTT
CASSPLSGWEDTGELFF
>-|TRBJ2-7|TRBV6-6|-
TGTGCCAGCAGTTTAGGAGGGAGTAAGTACGAGCAGTACTTC
CASSLGGSKYEQYF
>-|TRBJ1-2|TRBV5-6|-
TGTGCCAGCACCACCGGAACAGGGCCGACCTATGGCTACACCTTC
CASTTGTGPTYGYTF